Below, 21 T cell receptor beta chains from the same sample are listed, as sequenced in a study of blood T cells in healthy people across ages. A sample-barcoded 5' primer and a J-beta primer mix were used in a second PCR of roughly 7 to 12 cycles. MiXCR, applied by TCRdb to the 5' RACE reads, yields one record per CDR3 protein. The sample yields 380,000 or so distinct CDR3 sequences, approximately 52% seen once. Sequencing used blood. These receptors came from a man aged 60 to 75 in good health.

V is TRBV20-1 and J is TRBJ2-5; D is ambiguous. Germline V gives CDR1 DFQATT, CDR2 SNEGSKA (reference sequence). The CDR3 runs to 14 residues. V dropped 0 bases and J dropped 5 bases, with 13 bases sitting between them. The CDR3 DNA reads TGCAGTGCTAGAGAGAGCTCAATCCTGGAGACCCAGTACTTC. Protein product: CSARESSILETQYF.

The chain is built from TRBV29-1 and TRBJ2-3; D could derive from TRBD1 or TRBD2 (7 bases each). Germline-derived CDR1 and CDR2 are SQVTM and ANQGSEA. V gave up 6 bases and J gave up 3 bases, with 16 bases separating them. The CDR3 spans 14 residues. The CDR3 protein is CSVRAGQLTDTQYF. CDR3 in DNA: TGCAGCGTGCGAGCGGGACAGCTTACAGATACGCAGTATTTT.

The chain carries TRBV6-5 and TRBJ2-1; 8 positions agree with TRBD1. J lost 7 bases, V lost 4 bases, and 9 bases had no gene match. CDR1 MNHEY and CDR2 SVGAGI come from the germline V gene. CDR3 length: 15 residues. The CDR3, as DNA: TGTGCCAGCAGTTCAACCCAGGGGGCTAGGAATGAGCAGTTCTTC. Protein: CASSSTQGARNEQFF.

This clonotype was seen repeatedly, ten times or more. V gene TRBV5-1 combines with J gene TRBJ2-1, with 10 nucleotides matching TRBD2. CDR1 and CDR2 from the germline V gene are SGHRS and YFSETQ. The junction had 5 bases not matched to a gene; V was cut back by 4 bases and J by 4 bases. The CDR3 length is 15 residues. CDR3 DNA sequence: TGCGCCAGCAGCCCCCGACTAGCGGGTTACAATGAGCAGTTCTTC. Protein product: CASSPRLAGYNEQFF.

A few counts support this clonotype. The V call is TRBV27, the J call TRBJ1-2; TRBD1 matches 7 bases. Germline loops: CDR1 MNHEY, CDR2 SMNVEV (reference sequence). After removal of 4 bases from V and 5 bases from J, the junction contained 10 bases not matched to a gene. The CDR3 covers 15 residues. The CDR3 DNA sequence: TGTGCCAGCAGTTCCCGCGAGACAGGGTCTTATGGCTACACCTTC. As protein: CASSSRETGSYGYTF.

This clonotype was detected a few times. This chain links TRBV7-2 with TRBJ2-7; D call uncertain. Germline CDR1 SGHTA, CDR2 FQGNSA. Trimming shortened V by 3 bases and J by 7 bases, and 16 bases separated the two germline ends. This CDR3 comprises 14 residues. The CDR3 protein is CASSFGAGRVEQYF. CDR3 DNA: TGTGCCAGCAGCTTTGGCGCAGGTCGCGTGGAGCAGTACTTC.

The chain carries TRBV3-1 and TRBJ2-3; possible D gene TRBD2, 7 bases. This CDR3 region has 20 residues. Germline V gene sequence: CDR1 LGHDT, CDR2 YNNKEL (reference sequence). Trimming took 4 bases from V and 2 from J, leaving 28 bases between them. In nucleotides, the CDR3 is TGTGCCAGCAGCCCTCTTAGGGGGGAGGGCCATCCCACATTCACAGATACGCAGTATTTT. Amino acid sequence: CASSPLRGEGHPTFTDTQYF.

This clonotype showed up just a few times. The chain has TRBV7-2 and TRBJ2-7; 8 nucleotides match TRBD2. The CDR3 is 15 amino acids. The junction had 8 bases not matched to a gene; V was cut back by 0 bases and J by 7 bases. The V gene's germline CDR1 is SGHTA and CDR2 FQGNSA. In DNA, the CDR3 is TGTGCCAGCAGCTTAGCCCGGACTAGCTACAATGAGCAGTACTTC. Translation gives CASSLARTSYNEQYF.

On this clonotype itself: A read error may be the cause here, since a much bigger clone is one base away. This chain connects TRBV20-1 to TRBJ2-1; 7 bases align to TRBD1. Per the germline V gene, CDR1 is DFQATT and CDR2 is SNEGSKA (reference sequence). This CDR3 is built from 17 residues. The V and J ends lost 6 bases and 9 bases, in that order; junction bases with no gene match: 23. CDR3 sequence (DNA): TGCAGTGCAAGACAGGGCGAGGGCACACGGGGTCGCAGTGAGCAGTTCTTC. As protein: CSARQGEGTRGRSEQFF.

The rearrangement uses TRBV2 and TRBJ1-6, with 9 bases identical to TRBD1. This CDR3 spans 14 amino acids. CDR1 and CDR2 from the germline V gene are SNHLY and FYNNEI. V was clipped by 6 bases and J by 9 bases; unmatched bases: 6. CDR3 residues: CASSTGTGTSPLHF. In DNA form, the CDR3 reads TGTGCCAGCAGCACCGGGACAGGGACTTCACCCCTCCACTTT.

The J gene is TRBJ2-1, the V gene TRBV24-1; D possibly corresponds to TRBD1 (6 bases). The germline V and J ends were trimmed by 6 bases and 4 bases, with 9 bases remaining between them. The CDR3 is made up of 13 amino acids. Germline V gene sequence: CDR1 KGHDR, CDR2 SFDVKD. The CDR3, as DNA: TGTGCCACCAGTCCGGACAGTTACAATGAGCAGTTCTTC. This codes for CATSPDSYNEQFF.

The DNA for the CDR3 is TGTGCCAGCAGCCCCAGGCGGGGGGAGCCAGAAGATACGCAGTATTTT. Protein: CASSPRRGEPEDTQYF. The chain uses TRBV7-2 and TRBJ2-3; the match to TRBD2 covers 8 bases. The CDR3 runs to 16 residues. With V trimmed by 5 bases and J by 5 bases, 12 bases remained unmatched. The germline V gene encodes CDR1 SGHTA and CDR2 FQGNSA.

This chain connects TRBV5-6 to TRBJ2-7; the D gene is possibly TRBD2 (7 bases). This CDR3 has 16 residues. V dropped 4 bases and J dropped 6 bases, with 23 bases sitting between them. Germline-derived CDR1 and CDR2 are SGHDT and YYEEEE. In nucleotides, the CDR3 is TGTGCCAGCAGCAATAGGGGGGGTCTCCCGGGATTCGAGCAGTACTTC. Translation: CASSNRGGLPGFEQYF.

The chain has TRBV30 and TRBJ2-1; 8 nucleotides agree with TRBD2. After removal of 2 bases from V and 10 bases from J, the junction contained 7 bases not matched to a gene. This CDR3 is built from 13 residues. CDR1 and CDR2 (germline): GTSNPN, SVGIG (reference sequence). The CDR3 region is CAWSSGGPWEQFF. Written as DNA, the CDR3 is TGTGCCTGGAGTTCGGGGGGGCCATGGGAGCAGTTCTTC.

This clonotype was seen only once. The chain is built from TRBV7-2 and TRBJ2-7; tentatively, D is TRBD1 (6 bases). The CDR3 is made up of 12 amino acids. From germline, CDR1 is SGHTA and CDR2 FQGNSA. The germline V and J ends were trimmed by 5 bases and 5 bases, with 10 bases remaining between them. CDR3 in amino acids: CASSEDSDEQYF. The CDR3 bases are TGTGCCAGCAGCGAGGACAGTGACGAGCAGTACTTC.

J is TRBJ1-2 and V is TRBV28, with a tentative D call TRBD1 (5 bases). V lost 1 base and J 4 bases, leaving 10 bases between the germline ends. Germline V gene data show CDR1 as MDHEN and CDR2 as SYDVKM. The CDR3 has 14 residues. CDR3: CASSLYTGGYGYTF. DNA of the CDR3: TGTGCCAGCAGTTTATATACCGGGGGCTATGGCTACACCTTC.

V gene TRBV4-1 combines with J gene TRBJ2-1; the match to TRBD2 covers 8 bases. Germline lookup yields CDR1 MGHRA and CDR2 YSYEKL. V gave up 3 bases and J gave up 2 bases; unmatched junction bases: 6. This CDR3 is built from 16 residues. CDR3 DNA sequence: TGCGCCAGCAGCCATCCGGGGGGGTCAGCCTACAATGAGCAGTTCTTC. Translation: CASSHPGGSAYNEQFF.

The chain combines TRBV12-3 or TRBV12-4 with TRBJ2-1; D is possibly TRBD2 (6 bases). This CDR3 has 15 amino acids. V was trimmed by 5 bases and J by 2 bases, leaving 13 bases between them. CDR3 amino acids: CASSRGNSAYNEQFF. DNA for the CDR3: TGTGCCAGCAGTCGCGGGAACAGTGCCTACAATGAGCAGTTCTTC.

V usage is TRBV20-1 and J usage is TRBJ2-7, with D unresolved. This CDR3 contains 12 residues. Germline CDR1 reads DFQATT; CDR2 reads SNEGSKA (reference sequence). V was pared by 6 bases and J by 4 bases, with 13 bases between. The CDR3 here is CSAVQSQYEQYF. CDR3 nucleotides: TGCAGTGCCGTCCAGTCCCAATACGAGCAGTACTTC.

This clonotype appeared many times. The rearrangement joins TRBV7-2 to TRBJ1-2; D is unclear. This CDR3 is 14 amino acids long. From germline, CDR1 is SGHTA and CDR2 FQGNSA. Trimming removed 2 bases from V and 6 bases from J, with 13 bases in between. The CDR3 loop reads CASSLSPSWDGYTF. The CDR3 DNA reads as TGTGCCAGCAGCTTATCCCCATCCTGGGATGGCTACACCTTC.

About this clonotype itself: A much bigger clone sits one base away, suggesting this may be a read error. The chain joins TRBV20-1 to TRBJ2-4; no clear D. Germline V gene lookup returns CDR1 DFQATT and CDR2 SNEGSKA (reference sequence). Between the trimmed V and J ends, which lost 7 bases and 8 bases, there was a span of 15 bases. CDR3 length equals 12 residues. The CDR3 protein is CSVRFEDDIQYF. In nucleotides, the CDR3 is TGCAGTGTCCGTTTCGAGGACGACATTCAGTACTTC.